This T cell receptor (beta chain) was retrieved from a study of human T cells and chemical hapten exposure. About the study: 2% DPC applied to an approximately 2 cm by approximately 2 cm arm area sensitized donors.

The CDR3 is made up of 16 amino acids. Per germline, CDR1 MNHEY and CDR2 SVGEGT. J gave up 3 bases and V 2 bases, and 8 bases lay outside the gene matches. This clonotype has a count of ten or more. This sample's time point: pre-sensitization, week 0. Indicated treatment: therapeutic diphenylcyclopropenone sensitization with weekly scalp DPC. Donors, patients with alopecia ranging from 18 to 70 years old and judged suitable for DPC, provided samples. MiXCR was run by TCRdb on the RACE reads, yielding one entry per CDR3 protein. This sample has fewer than 300,000 distinct CDR3 sequences, with roughly 8.9% found just once.

The chain links TRBV6-2 or TRBV6-3 to TRBJ2-3; the match to TRBD2 covers 7 bases. The specimen was whole blood, collected in connection with sensitization to the hapten diphenylcyclopropenone (DPC). The receptor was isolated from a woman in her thirties or forties with alopecia areata. Some clones in this sample may be carry-over from other donors' samples. The CDR3 reads CASSYESGKWTDTQYF. The CDR3 nucleotides read TGTGCCAGCAGTTACGAGAGCGGGAAGTGGACAGATACGCAGTATTTT.